One and the same sample provided the 18 T cell receptor beta chains below, sequenced in a study of blood T cell repertoires in COVID-19. The table came from immunoSEQ multiplex PCR; TCRdb's copy has only in-frame clones and leaves some out. The sample lists approximately 100,000 clones; roughly 90% were seen once. Sequencing was carried out using peripheral blood. All receptors come from a woman in her sixties or seventies with acute or convalescent COVID-19.

The rearrangement links TRBV4-2 to TRBJ2-5; D possibly corresponds to TRBD2 (5 bases). The germline V gene has CDR1 LGHNA and CDR2 YNFKEQ. There are 15 residues in the CDR3. V was clipped by 2 bases and J by 2 bases, with 12 bases between them. The CDR3 nucleotides read TGTGCCAGCAGCCAAATAGCGCCGGCGCAAGAGACCCAGTACTTC. Amino acid sequence: CASSQIAPAQETQYF.

The V call is TRBV10-1, the J call TRBJ2-1; D might be TRBD2 (7 bases). Trimming took 2 bases from V and 2 from J, leaving 13 bases between them. The CDR3 has 16 residues. Germline CDR1 WNHNN, CDR2 SYGVQD (reference sequence). CDR3 amino acids: CASSEGRGATYNEQFF. The CDR3 DNA sequence: TGCGCCAGCAGTGAGGGCCGGGGGGCAACCTACAATGAGCAGTTCTTC.

This chain joins TRBV10-2 and TRBJ2-1, with no clear D. The CDR3 is 12 residues long. Germline V gives CDR1 WSHSY, CDR2 SAAADI. The V and J ends lost 5 bases and 2 bases respectively, with 4 bases between them. For the CDR3, the DNA is TGCGCCAGCAGTAAGCCCTACAATGAGCAGTTCTTC. Amino acids: CASSKPYNEQFF.

V is TRBV27 and J is TRBJ1-1, with a weak D call TRBD1 (5 bases). Germline lookup yields CDR1 MNHEY and CDR2 SMNVEV (reference sequence). This CDR3 has 15 amino acids. V shed 6 bases and J shed 1 base, with 15 bases lying between them. CDR3 nucleotides: TGTGCCAGCAGCCACCGCCCTACAGGGAACACTGAAGCTTTCTTT. Its translation is CASSHRPTGNTEAFF.

This clone has only one observation. This chain connects TRBV12-5 to TRBJ2-3, with a possible D match to TRBD1 (5 bases). The germline CDR1 and CDR2 sequences are LGHNT and FRNRAP. This CDR3 contains 13 residues. The V gene lost 0 bases and the J gene lost 4 bases, with 5 bases spanning the gap. DNA of the CDR3: TGTGCTAGTGGTTTGGTACAGGCAGATACGCAGTATTTT. Translated, it gives CASGLVQADTQYF. The full variable domain, in which reference TRBV12-5 and TRBJ2-3 provide the parts outside the CDR3, is DARVTQTPRHKVTEMGQEVTMRCQPILGHNTVFWYRQTMMQGLELLAYFRNRAPLDDSGMPKDRFSAEMPDATLATLKIQPSEPRDSAVYFCASGLVQADTQYFGPGTRLTVL.

This sequence joins TRBV9 and TRBJ2-2; 8 bases align to TRBD2. This CDR3 has 15 amino acids. V trimming: 4 bases; J trimming: 1 base; junction bases outside the gene matches: 3. Germline V lookup: CDR1 SGDLS, CDR2 YYNGEE. The CDR3 region is CASSTLAGNTGELFF. The DNA of the CDR3 is TGTGCCAGCAGCACGCTAGCGGGGAACACCGGGGAGCTGTTTTTT.

The chain is built from TRBV5-1 and TRBJ2-5, with TRBD1 matching 7 bases. V shed 3 bases and J 4 bases; nucleotides not matched to a gene: 6. The V gene's germline CDR1 is SGHRS and CDR2 YFSETQ. CDR3 length equals 14 residues. CDR3 coding DNA: TGCGCCAGCAGCTCTATGACAGGGCGAGAGACCCAGTACTTC. Its protein product is CASSSMTGRETQYF.

The chain recombines TRBV7-9 with TRBJ2-7; perhaps TRBD2 as D (5 bases). The CDR3 is 13 residues long. With 4 bases removed from V and 2 bases from J, the gap between germline ends came to 9 bases. CDR1 is SEHNR, CDR2 FQNEAQ, per germline (reference sequence). This chain's CDR3 is CASSSDLTYEQYF. The DNA of the CDR3 is TGTGCCAGCAGCTCGGACTTAACCTACGAGCAGTACTTC.

The genes are TRBV7-8 and TRBJ1-3, with D uncertain. With 0 bases removed from V and 2 bases from J, the gap between germline ends came to 2 bases. The CDR3 is made up of 13 amino acids. Germline-derived CDR1 and CDR2 are SGHVS and FQNEAQ. This chain's CDR3 is CASSLAAGNTIYF. Here the CDR3 DNA reads TGTGCCAGCAGCTTAGCCGCTGGAAACACCATATATTTT.

This clone appeared a few times. V is TRBV23-1 and J is TRBJ2-7; 10 bases align to TRBD1. TRBV23-1 is designated an ORF whose function remains uncertain. V shed 0 bases and J 4 bases; nucleotides not matched to a gene: 6. This CDR3 comprises 16 residues. In DNA form, the CDR3 reads TGCGCCAGCAGTCAATCTAGGACAGGGGGACGTTACGAGCAGTACGTC. Its translation: CASSQSRTGGRYEQYV.

The V and J genes are TRBV7-6 and TRBJ2-3, with 11 bases identical to TRBD2. CDR1 is SGHVS and CDR2 is FNYEAQ in the germline V gene. The CDR3 has 15 residues. Unmatched junction bases numbered 2, after V lost 3 bases and J lost 3 bases. CDR3 region: CASSLTSGTTDTQYF. Here the CDR3 DNA reads TGTGCCAGCAGCTTGACTAGCGGGACTACAGATACGCAGTATTTT.

The chain joins TRBV15 to TRBJ1-1; 9 bases map to TRBD1. The CDR3 runs 20 residues. Germline lookup yields CDR1 LNHNV and CDR2 YYDKDF (reference sequence). J lost 3 bases, V lost 4 bases, and 21 bases had no gene match. DNA of the CDR3: TGTGCCACCAGCATTACCCCAGACTCGGACAGGGGCATGTGGTACACTGAAGCTTTCTTT. Amino acid sequence: CATSITPDSDRGMWYTEAFF. Full variable domain (missing parts from reference TRBV15 and TRBJ1-1): DAMVIQNPRYQVTQFGKPVTLSCSQTLNHNVMYWYQQKSSQAPKLLFHYYDKDFNNEADTPDNFQSRRPNTSFCFLDIRSPGLGDTAMYLCATSITPDSDRGMWYTEAFFGQGTRLTVV.

DNA of the CDR3: TGTGCCAGCAGCCTAGGACAGGGACTAGCGGAGACCCAGTACTTC. Translating it yields CASSLGQGLAETQYF. The V call is TRBV5-8, the J call TRBJ2-5; 10 bases are a match to TRBD2. Germline lookup yields CDR1 SGHTS and CDR2 YDEGEE. The CDR3 sequence is 15 residues long. V trimming: 4 bases; J trimming: 5 bases; junction bases outside the gene matches: 8.

The rearrangement links TRBV19 to TRBJ1-3, with 10 bases matching TRBD1. The germline V gene has CDR1 LNHDA and CDR2 SQIVND (reference sequence). This CDR3 has 17 residues. The V segment lost 5 bases and the J segment 2 bases; nucleotides outside the gene matches: 9. CDR3 residues: CASSPIPGTGAGNTIYF. The DNA of the CDR3 is TGTGCCAGTAGTCCCATACCCGGGACAGGGGCTGGAAACACCATATATTTT.

This chain links TRBV5-4 with TRBJ2-1, with 10 bases matching TRBD2. This CDR3 spans 15 amino acids. Unmatched junction bases numbered 7, after V lost 4 bases and J lost 6 bases. Germline CDR1 reads SGHNT; CDR2 reads YYREEE (reference sequence). As DNA, the CDR3 is TGTGCCAGCAGCGTGAGCGGGAGGGGGGCCAATGAGCAGTTCTTC. Amino acid sequence: CASSVSGRGANEQFF. Drawing the rest from reference TRBV5-4 and TRBJ2-1, the complete variable domain is ETGVTQSPTHLIKTRGQQVTLRCSSQSGHNTVSWYQQALGQGPQFIFQYYREEENGRGNFPPRFSGLQFPNYSSELNVNALELDDSALYLCASSVSGRGANEQFFGPGTRLTVL.

CDR3 loop: CAWSANYGYTF. For the CDR3, the DNA is TGTGCCTGGAGCGCGAACTATGGCTACACCTTC. This chain uses TRBV30 with TRBJ1-2; D unclear. CDR1 and CDR2 (germline): GTSNPN, SVGIG (reference sequence). The CDR3 contains 11 residues. The V and J ends lost 3 bases and 2 bases respectively, with 4 bases between them.

This chain uses TRBV29-1 with TRBJ2-7, with 10 nucleotides matching TRBD2. This CDR3 region has 13 residues. Germline values: CDR1 SQVTM, CDR2 ANQGSEA. The junction had 5 bases not matched to a gene; V was cut back by 3 bases and J by 6 bases. The chain's CDR3 is CSVEEGLASEQYF. CDR3 nucleotides: TGCAGCGTTGAGGAGGGACTAGCGAGCGAGCAGTACTTC.

This clone was recorded only once. The chain employs TRBV5-6 and TRBJ2-7; 8 bases agree with TRBD1. Looked up from germline, CDR1 is SGHDT and CDR2 is YYEEEE. The CDR3 covers 15 residues. With V trimmed by 0 bases and J by 5 bases, 7 bases remained unmatched. The chain's CDR3 is CASSLVLQGAHEQYV. The DNA of the CDR3 is TGTGCCAGCAGCTTGGTTTTGCAGGGGGCCCACGAGCAGTACGTC.